Sequencing of this TCR beta chain was carried out in a study of regulatory T cells in long-lasting Graves disease. The CDR3 sequence is 15 residues long. Germline CDR1 reads LNHDA; CDR2 reads SQIVND (reference sequence). J gave up 3 bases and V 2 bases, and 0 bases lay outside the gene matches. Study results and caveats: Newly diagnosed patients had higher TCR diversity than persistent Graves' patients did. Favoring TRBV28, TRBJ1-2 and TRBJ2-5 was a feature seen in persistent disease.

As to time point: newly diagnosed GD, antithyroid drugs for less than 3 months. The TCR library was prepared using RNA isolated from PBMCs. The TCR beta library used iRepertoire HTBI primers with Arm-PCR amplification of CDR3. Via MiXCR, TCRdb re-called the multiplex PCR reads, giving one row per CDR3 protein. The table lists about 540,000 distinct CDR3 sequences, approximately 13% of them singletons. This clonotype was found a few times. Its antigen remains unknown. The same data also went into a second study, on T cells in Graves' hyperthyroidism and ophthalmopathy. That report notes: The study excluded patients with uncontrolled infection, other autoimmune disease, pregnancy or lactation. The study based diagnoses on clinical symptoms, serum thyroxine and TRAb, thyroid ultrasound and orbital computed tomography.

This TCR was sampled from a man aged 30 to 39 with Graves disease. V and J are TRBV19 and TRBJ2-2, with TRBD2 identical over 10 bases. Sequencing used peripheral blood mononuclear cells (PBMCs), obtained at new diagnosis, from a patient treated with antithyroid drugs. The CDR3 nucleotides read TGTGCCAGTAGTATACTAGCGGGAGACACCGGGGAGCTGTTTTTT. It translates to CASSILAGDTGELFF.